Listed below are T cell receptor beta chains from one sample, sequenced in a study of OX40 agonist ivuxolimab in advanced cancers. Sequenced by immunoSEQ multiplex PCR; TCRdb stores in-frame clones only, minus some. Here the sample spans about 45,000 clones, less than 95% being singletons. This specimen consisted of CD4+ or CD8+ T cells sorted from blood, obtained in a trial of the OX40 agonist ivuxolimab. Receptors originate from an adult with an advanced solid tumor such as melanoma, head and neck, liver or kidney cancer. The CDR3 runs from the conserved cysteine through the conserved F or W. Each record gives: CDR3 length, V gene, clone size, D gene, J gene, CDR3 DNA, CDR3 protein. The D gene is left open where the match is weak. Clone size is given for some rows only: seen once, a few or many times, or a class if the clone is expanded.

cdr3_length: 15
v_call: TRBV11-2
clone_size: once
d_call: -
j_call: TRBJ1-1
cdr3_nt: TGTGCCAGCAGCTTAGAGGCAGGGTTGAACACTGAAGCTTTCTTT
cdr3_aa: CASSLEAGLNTEAFF

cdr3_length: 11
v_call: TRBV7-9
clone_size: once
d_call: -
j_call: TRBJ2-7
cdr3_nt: TGTGCCAGCAGCCCAGGGTACGAGCAGTACTTC
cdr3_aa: CASSPGYEQYF

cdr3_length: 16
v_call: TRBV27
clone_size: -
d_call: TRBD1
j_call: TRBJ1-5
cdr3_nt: TGTGCCAGCAGTGAAGAGGTCGGACAGGGTGGCGAGCCCCAGCATTTT
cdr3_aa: CASSEEVGQGGEPQHF

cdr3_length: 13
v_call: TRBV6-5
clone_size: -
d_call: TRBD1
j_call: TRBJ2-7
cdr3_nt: TGTGCCAGCAGTTACCGACAGGGCCCCGAGCAGTACTTC
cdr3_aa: CASSYRQGPEQYF

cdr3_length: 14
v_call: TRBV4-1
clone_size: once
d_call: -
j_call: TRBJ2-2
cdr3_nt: TGCGCCAGCAGCCAAGGAGTAGAAGGGGTGGAGCTGTTTTTT
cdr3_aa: CASSQGVEGVELFF

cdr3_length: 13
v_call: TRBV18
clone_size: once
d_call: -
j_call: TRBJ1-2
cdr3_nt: TGTGCCAGCTCATCCGGGGCAAGCTATGGCTACACCTTC
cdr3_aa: CASSSGASYGYTF

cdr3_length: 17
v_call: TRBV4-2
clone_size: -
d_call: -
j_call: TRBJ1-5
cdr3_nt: TGTGCCAGCAGCCAAGATAGCGACAGAAATAGCAATCAGCCCCAGCATTTT
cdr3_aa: CASSQDSDRNSNQPQHF

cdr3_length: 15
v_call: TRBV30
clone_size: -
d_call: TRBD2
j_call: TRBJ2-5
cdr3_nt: TGTGCCTGGACTTCAGCGGGAGGGCCCGGGGAGACCCAGTACTTC
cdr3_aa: CAWTSAGGPGETQYF

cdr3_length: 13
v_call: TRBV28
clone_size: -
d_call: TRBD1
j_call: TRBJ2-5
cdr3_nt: TGTGCCAGCAGAACAGGGGGTTGGGAGACCCAGTACTTC
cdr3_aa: CASRTGGWETQYF

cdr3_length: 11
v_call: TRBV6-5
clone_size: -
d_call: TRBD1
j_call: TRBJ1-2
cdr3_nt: TGTGCCAGCAAACAGGGGTCTGGCTACACCTTC
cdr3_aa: CASKQGSGYTF

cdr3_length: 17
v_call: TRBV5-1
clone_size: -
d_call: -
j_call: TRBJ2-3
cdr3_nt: TGCGCCAGCCAAAAATCGATCTATGCGACCTTGGATGATACGCAGTATTTT
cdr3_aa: CASQKSIYATLDDTQYF

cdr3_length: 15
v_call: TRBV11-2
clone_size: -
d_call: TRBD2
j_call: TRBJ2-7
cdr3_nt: TGTGCCAGCAGCATGACTAGCGGGGCCCCCTACGAGCAGTACTTC
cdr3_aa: CASSMTSGAPYEQYF

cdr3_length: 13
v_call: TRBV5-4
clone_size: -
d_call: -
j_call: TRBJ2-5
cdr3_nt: TGTGCCAGCAGCTTGATGGGGGAAGAGACCCAGTACTTC
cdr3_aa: CASSLMGEETQYF

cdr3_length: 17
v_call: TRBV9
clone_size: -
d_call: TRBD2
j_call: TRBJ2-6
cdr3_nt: TGTGCCAGCAGGGAGGGACTATCCCAAACTGGGGCCAACGTCCTGACTTTC
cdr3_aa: CASREGLSQTGANVLTF

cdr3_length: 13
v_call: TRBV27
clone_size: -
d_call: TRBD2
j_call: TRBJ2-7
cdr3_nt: TGTGCCAGCAGTTGGACTAGCGGATACGAGCAGTACTTC
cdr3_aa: CASSWTSGYEQYF

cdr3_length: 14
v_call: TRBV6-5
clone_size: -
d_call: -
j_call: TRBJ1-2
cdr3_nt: TGTGCCAGCAGGACTACCCGGGACCAATATGGCTACACCTTC
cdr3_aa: CASRTTRDQYGYTF

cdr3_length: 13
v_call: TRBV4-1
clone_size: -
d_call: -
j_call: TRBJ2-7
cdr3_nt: TGCGCCAGCAGCCAAGATACAGTACGCGAGCAGTACTTC
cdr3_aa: CASSQDTVREQYF

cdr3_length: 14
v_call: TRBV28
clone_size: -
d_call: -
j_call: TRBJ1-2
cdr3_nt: TGTGCCAGCAGGTGGACATCCAACCGTAGGGGCTACACCTTC
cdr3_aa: CASRWTSNRRGYTF